This entry describes one T cell receptor beta chain. Its target is not known. This record belongs to a study of T cell responses to AZD1222 COVID-19 vaccine. The study, taken as a whole, reports: Donors, mostly white British, included more females; clonal diversity was possibly underestimated. In all cases, repertoires were sampled only after the peak T cell response. AZD1222 recipients seropositive at baseline numbered only six or seven.

Clones were read by immunoSEQ multiplex PCR, and TCRdb kept only the in-frame ones, dropping some. The data hold about 150,000 clones, with roughly 86% observed a single time. The origin of this receptor is an adult who received the AZD1222 COVID-19 vaccine. The sample in question was peripheral blood, obtained 28 days after the second AZD1222 dose.

The CDR3 reads CASSVASGTYNEQFF. CDR3 nucleotide sequence: TGTGCCAGCAGCGTAGCATCCGGGACCTACAATGAGCAGTTCTTC. V and J are TRBV9 and TRBJ2-1; weak D call: TRBD2 (5 bases). Looked up from germline, CDR1 is SGDLS and CDR2 is YYNGEE. V was shortened by 0 bases and J by 2 bases, with 9 bases between the two germline ends. CDR3 length: 15 amino acids.